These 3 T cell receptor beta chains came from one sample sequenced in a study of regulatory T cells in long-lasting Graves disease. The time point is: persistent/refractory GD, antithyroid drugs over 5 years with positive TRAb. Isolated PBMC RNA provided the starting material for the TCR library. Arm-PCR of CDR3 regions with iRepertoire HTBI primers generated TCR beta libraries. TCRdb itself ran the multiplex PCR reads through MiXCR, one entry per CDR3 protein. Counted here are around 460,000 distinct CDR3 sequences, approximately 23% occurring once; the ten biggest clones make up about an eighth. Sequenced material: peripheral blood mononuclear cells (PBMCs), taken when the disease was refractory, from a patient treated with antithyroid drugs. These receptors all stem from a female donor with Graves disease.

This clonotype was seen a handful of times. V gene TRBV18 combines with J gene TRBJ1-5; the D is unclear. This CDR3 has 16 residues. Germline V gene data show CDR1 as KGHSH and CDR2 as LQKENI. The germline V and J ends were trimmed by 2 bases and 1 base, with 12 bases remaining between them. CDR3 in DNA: TGTGCCAGCTCACCAGGATCCCCGGCGAGCAATCAGCCCCAGCATTTT. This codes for CASSPGSPASNQPQHF.

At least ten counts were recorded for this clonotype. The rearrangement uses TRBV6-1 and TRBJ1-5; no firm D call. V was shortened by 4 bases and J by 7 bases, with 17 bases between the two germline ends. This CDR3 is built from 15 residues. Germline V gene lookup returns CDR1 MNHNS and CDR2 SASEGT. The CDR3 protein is CASSALTSEKQPQHF. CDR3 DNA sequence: TGTGCCAGCAGTGCCCTGACGAGTGAGAAACAGCCCCAGCATTTT.

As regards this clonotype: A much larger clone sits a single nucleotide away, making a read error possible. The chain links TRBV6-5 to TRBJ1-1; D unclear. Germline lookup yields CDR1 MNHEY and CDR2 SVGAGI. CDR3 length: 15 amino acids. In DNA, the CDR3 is TGTGCCAGCAGTTACTCGGCCCAACTAATCACTGGAGCTTTCTTT. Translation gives CASSYSAQLITGAFF.